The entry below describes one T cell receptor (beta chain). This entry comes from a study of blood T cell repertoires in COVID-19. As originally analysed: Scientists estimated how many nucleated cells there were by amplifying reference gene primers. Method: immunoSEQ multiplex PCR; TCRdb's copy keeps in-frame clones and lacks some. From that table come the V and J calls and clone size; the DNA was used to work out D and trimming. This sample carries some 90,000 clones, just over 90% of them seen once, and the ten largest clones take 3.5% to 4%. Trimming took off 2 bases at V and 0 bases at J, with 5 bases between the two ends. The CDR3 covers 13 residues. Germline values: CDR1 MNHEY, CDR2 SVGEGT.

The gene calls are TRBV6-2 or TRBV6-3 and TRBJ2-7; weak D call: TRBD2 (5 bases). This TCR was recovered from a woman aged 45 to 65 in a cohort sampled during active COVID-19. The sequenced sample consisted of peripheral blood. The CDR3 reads CASSYRDSYEQYF. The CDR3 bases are TGTGCCAGCAGTTACCGGGACTCCTACGAGCAGTACTTC.